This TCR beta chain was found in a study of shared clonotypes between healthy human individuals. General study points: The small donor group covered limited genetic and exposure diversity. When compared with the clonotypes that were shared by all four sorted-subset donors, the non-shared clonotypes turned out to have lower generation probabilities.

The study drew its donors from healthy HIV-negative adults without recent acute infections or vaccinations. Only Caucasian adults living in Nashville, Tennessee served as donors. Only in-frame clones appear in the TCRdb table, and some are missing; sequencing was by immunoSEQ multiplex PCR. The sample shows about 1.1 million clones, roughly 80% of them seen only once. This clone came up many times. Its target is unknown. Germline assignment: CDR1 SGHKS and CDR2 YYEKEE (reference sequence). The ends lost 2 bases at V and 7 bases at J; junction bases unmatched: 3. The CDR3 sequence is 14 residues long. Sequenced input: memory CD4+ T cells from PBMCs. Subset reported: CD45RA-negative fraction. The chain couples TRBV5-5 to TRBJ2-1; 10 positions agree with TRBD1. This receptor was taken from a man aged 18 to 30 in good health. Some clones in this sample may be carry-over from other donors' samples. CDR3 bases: TGTGCCAGCAGCTTCCGGGACAGGGGAAATGAGCAGTTCTTC. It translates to CASSFRDRGNEQFF.